The clone carrying this T cell receptor (beta chain) has only a few counts. Its specificity is unknown. This specimen comes from a study of T-cell memory formation after mild COVID-19. TCRdb re-analysed the 5' RACE reads in MiXCR, keeping a single row per CDR3 protein. The data contain about 430,000 distinct CDR3 sequences, about a sixth of them singletons. CDR1 and CDR2 from the germline V gene are SGHKS and YYEKEE (reference sequence). Trimming left V 4 bases short and J 9 bases short, with 20 bases between. The CDR3 totals 15 residues. The study, taken as a whole, reports: Prior to infection, memory already included some responding clones, suggesting cross-reactive memory joined. CD4/CD8 balance held among clones contracting day 15 to 85, and later expanders leaned CD4+.

This TCR came from a young man who had mild COVID-19 (a few samples of this study predate the infection). Cell type and time point are not known. V usage is TRBV5-5 and J usage is TRBJ2-1, with D maybe TRBD2 (6 bases). Sequencing used PBMCs or a T cell subset sorted from them (not recorded which). This CDR3 reads CASSLLGTFTSEQFF. DNA of the CDR3: TGTGCCAGCAGCCTCCTAGGGACTTTTACCAGTGAGCAGTTCTTC.